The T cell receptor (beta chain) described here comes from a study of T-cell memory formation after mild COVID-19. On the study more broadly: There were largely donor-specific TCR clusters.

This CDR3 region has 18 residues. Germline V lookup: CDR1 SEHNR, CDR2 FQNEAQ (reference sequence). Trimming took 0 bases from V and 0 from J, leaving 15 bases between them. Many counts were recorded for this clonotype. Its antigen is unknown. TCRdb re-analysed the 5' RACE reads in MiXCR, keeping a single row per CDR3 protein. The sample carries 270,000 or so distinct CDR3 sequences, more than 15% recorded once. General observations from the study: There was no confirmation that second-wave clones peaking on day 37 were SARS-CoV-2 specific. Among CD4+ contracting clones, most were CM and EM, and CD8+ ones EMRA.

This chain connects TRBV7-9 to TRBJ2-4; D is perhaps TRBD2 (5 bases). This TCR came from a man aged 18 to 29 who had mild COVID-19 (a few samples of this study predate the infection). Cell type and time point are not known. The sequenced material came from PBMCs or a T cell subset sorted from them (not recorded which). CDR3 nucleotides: TGTGCCAGCAGCTTAGCCGGCGGGCAGCTCTTAGCCAAAAACATTCAGTACTTC. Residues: CASSLAGGQLLAKNIQYF.